One TCR beta chain is described in this entry. What this receptor recognizes is not known. No base-level quality is on record; no much larger clone is a single base apart. The data originate from a study of blood T cell repertoires in COVID-19 (dated by TCRdb to 2020 to 2021). Concerning the study at large: The collaborator samples originated in the United States, Italy and Spain and spanned the acute and convalescent phases of COVID-19. Sample metadata almost always included a de-identified subject ID, COVID-19 status, age in years and sex. Where HLA class I and class II types were available, the types were taken from metadata supplied by the sample provider, not from assay-based typing. Samples came from the ongoing ImmuneRACE study (first 160 participants) plus 1,254 subjects from 6 global collaborators. The dataset comprised deeply sampled blood TCRbeta repertoires from subjects exposed to, actively infected with, or recovered from COVID-19. A freely available public database, intended as a resource for researchers studying the immune response to SARS-CoV-2, is where the repertoires were released. The material from the prospective study consisted of cDNA or gDNA derived from T cells, B-cell-depleted T cells, or PBMCs. The study at large found these results: The amount of clinical and demographic metadata varied by source and participant and was provided uncurated.

Samples from volunteer blood donors who had recovered from COVID-19 were contributed by a second Seattle source. Collaborating institutions collected whole blood in K2EDTA tubes following their own protocols. Collaborator samples were shipped for TCRbeta analysis as frozen whole blood, isolated PBMCs, or DNA extracted from either sample type. TCRbeta CDR3 regions were amplified from genomic DNA by means of the immunoSEQ Assay, a bias-controlled multiplex PCR. Under the source paper's analysis protocol: Within the assay, amplification of reference gene primers was used to estimate how many nucleated cells each sample contained. Sequence reads were collapsed and filtered to measure the absolute abundance of every unique TCRbeta CDR3 rearrangement. Productive Simpson clonality was computed per sample as the square root of Simpson's diversity index over productive rearrangements. TCRdb limited this immuneACCESS table to in-frame rearrangements with V and J called. A share of clones is missing; checked studies link under half to unresolved V genes, and the rest is unexplained. The V and J calls and clone size come from that table; D and trimming were worked out from the DNA. The sample profile shows about 220,000 clones; roughly 81% of them were found once. Over 2.5% of the sample goes to the ten largest clones.

Including the terminal cysteine and phenylalanine, the CDR3 comprises 18 residues. Only the CDR3 DNA is retained, 54 bases long and in frame from the first base. From V the trimming removes 0 bases and from J it removes 0 bases, while the gene matches leave 5 bases of the junction unaccounted for. Reading the germline V gene (reference sequence) gives CDR1 LNHNV and CDR2 YYDKDF. Sequences were obtained from peripheral blood. The receptor was derived from a man aged 50 to 60 who had recovered from COVID-19. The receptor chain draws on TRBV15 and TRBJ2-1; 10 middle bases align to TRBD2. This receptor has the CDR3 CATSRDWASGSSYNEQFF. The DNA is TGTGCCACCAGCAGAGATTGGGCTAGCGGGAGCTCCTACAATGAGCAGTTCTTC.